Presented here are 17 T cell receptor beta chains from one specimen sequenced in a study of Tregs in tolerant kidney transplant recipients (dated by TCRdb to about 2019). Libraries were constructed by the immunoSEQ multiplex PCR assay. Here the immuneACCESS table is served through TCRdb, limited to in-frame sequences with V and J called. Missing clones are a known gap in these copies; in checked studies unresolved V genes cover under half, and the rest lacks a known reason. The sample contains over 60,000 clones, 85% to 90% of them found a single time. Nearly 0.4% of the sample belongs to the ten largest clones. According to the study, the label for this sample's time point signals: blood sample drawn before combined kidney and bone marrow transplant. Material: CD4+ T cells from blood, obtained before the transplant. These receptors were obtained from a human donor who received a combined kidney and bone marrow transplant.

The chain combines TRBV5-1 with TRBJ2-5, with TRBD1 matching over 7 bases. Losses at the gene ends were 2 bases for V and 2 bases for J; bases not matched to a gene: 6. Germline-derived CDR1 and CDR2 are SGHRS and YFSETQ. This CDR3 contains 15 residues. CDR3 loop: CASSLIPGQQETQYF. The CDR3 DNA sequence: TGCGCCAGCAGCTTAATCCCGGGACAGCAAGAGACCCAGTACTTC.

The genes are TRBV11-1 and TRBJ1-2, with D possibly matching TRBD1 (6 bases). The CDR3 contains 16 residues. Germline lookup yields CDR1 SGHAT and CDR2 FQDESV (reference sequence). V lost 5 bases and J lost 7, with 23 bases in between. CDR3 loop: CASSPDLGTGLSGYTF. The CDR3 DNA reads TGTGCCAGCAGCCCTGACTTGGGTACAGGGCTCAGTGGCTACACCTTC.

This clone turned up a few times. J is TRBJ1-1 and V is TRBV29-1; TRBD1 is a possible D gene (6 bases). The CDR3 contains 10 residues. CDR1 and CDR2 from the germline V gene are SQVTM and ANQGSEA. V was shortened by 4 bases and J by 7 bases, with 7 bases between the two germline ends. CDR3 sequence (DNA): TGCAGCGTTGGGACAGTTGAAGCTTTCTTT. Translating gives CSVGTVEAFF.

The chain is built from TRBV18 and TRBJ2-1; 9 nucleotides align to TRBD1. In germline, CDR1 is KGHSH, CDR2 LQKENI. Trimming took 3 bases from V and 10 from J; bases not matched to a gene: 7. This CDR3 contains 14 residues. The CDR3 here is CASSPGQGRMEQFF. The CDR3 nucleotides read TGTGCCAGCTCACCGGGACAGGGACGTATGGAGCAGTTCTTC.

V usage is TRBV28 and J usage is TRBJ2-2; 15 bases match TRBD2. Germline trimming cut 3 bases from V and 10 bases from J; bases unmatched to any gene: 9. Looked up from germline, CDR1 is MDHEN and CDR2 is SYDVKM. The CDR3 totals 17 residues. The CDR3 spells CASSLGLAGGPRPELFF. The CDR3 DNA follows: TGTGCCAGCAGTTTGGGACTAGCGGGAGGTCCGCGTCCGGAGCTGTTTTTT.

The rearrangement links TRBV28 to TRBJ1-4; 8 bases align to TRBD1. The CDR3 totals 15 residues. The V gene's germline CDR1 is MDHEN and CDR2 SYDVKM. J was trimmed by 5 bases and V by 11 bases; bases with no gene match: 13. The CDR3 region is CAGSDSRQGNEKLFF. The DNA of the CDR3 is TGTGCCGGATCAGATTCGCGACAGGGGAATGAAAAACTGTTTTTT.

This clone is a singleton in its sample. This CDR3 reads CASSPSGRAANEQFF. The CDR3 nucleotides read TGTGCCAGCAGCCCGAGCGGGAGGGCTGCCAATGAGCAGTTCTTC. The chain has TRBV7-2 and TRBJ2-1, with TRBD2 matching over 10 bases. Germline V lookup: CDR1 SGHTA, CDR2 FQGNSA. V trimming: 5 bases; J trimming: 6 bases; junction bases outside the gene matches: 7. CDR3 length: 15 residues.

V gene TRBV21-1 combines with J gene TRBJ1-2. TRBV21-1 is an annotated pseudogene. CDR3 length: 12 residues. CDR3 nucleotide sequence: TGTGCCAGCATCAAGGCGGGAGATGGCTACACCTTC. It codes for CASIKAGDGYTF.

In its sample, this clone was seen once. V usage is TRBV19 and J usage is TRBJ1-2; 7 bases are shared with TRBD1. The ends lost 6 bases at V and 7 bases at J; junction bases unmatched: 8. This CDR3 is built from 13 residues. Per the germline V gene, CDR1 is LNHDA and CDR2 is SQIVND (reference sequence). The CDR3 protein is CASRDETGFGYTF. In DNA form, the CDR3 reads TGTGCCAGTAGGGATGAGACAGGGTTTGGCTACACCTTC.

V and J are TRBV27 and TRBJ2-1, with 9 bases that match TRBD2. The CDR3 is 16 residues long. Losses at the gene ends were 4 bases for V and 5 bases for J; bases not matched to a gene: 9. Germline V CDR1 and CDR2: MNHEY, SMNVEV (reference sequence). CDR3 protein: CASSSLLAGRNNEQFF. The CDR3 nucleotides read TGTGCCAGCAGTTCACTCCTAGCGGGAAGGAACAATGAGCAGTTCTTC.

This clone was seen a handful of times. The V gene is TRBV10-2, the J gene TRBJ1-4; TRBD1 matches 8 bases. Per the germline V gene, CDR1 is WSHSY and CDR2 is SAAADI. The CDR3 is 13 amino acids. With V trimmed by 6 bases and J by 8 bases, 5 bases remained unmatched. CDR3 sequence (DNA): TGCGCCAGCAGGCTGGCAGGGGGCGAAAAACTGTTTTTT. It codes for CASRLAGGEKLFF.

This clone was seen a single time. The DNA for the CDR3 is TGCACCAGCAGCCCCCGACCGGGACTAGGTTACGAGCAGTACTTC. Its protein product is CTSSPRPGLGYEQYF. The chain combines TRBV1 with TRBJ2-7; TRBD2, the table's D call, was not compared with the DNA. TRBV1 is a known pseudogene. CDR3 length equals 15 residues.

The chain uses TRBV5-1 and TRBJ1-2; D possibly corresponds to TRBD1 (5 bases). Trimming cost V 4 bases and J 0 bases, with 13 bases left between them. CDR1 is SGHRS and CDR2 is YFSETQ in the germline V gene. The CDR3 contains 15 residues. The CDR3 bases are TGCGCCAGCAGCACTGTGGGGGGTACTAACTATGGCTACACCTTC. Protein product: CASSTVGGTNYGYTF.

The gene calls are TRBV18 and TRBJ2-7; D may be TRBD2 (6 bases). The ends were cut back, 0 bases at V and 3 bases at J, with 15 bases in the middle. The CDR3 is made up of 16 amino acids. CDR1 and CDR2 from the germline V gene are KGHSH and LQKENI. CDR3 coding DNA: TGTGCCAGCTCACCACCGCTCCCACTAGCCGACTACGAGCAGTACTTC. Its translation is CASSPPLPLADYEQYF.

This chain joins TRBV27 and TRBJ1-2; 8 nucleotides agree with TRBD1. The CDR3 has 15 amino acids. Germline CDR1 and CDR2: MNHEY and SMNVEV (reference sequence). Losses at the gene ends were 5 bases for V and 2 bases for J; bases not matched to a gene: 7. The CDR3 region has the DNA TGTGCCAGCAGTATCGCGGGACAGGCGAACTATGGCTACACCTTC. As protein: CASSIAGQANYGYTF.

V is TRBV28 and J is TRBJ1-4, with D perhaps matching TRBD1 (6 bases). Trimming took off 2 bases at V and 7 bases at J, with 20 bases between the two ends. Germline loops: CDR1 MDHEN, CDR2 SYDVKM. CDR3 length: 17 residues. The DNA of the CDR3 is TGTGCCAGCAGTTTAGGCAGGGGAGGGGGTATACGTGAAAAACTGTTTTTT. Its protein product is CASSLGRGGGIREKLFF.

The chain recombines TRBV5-1 with TRBJ2-3; 7 bases map to TRBD1. J lost 6 bases, V lost 2 bases, and 9 bases had no gene match. Germline-derived CDR1 and CDR2 are SGHRS and YFSETQ. The CDR3 has 15 amino acids. The CDR3 protein is CASSLGPRGSDTQYF. The CDR3 region has the DNA TGCGCCAGCAGCTTAGGGCCCAGGGGGTCGGATACGCAGTATTTT. Full variable domain (remainder filled in from reference TRBV5-1 and TRBJ2-3): KAGVTQTPRYLIKTRGQQVTLSCSPISGHRSVSWYQQTPGQGLQFLFEYFSETQRNKGNFPGRFSGRQFSNSRSEMNVSTLELGDSALYLCASSLGPRGSDTQYFGPGTRLTVL.